This T cell receptor beta chain was found in a study of cytomegalovirus exposure and HLA in healthy donors. Findings and caveats of the study: The study had only CMV serostatus as immune exposure information. In a later analysis, V- and J-gene trimming of beta chains associated with a DCLRE1C missense variant, replicated independently. Later analysis identified several of the most significant clusters that appeared linked to common viral pathogens.

The CDR3 runs 13 residues. Germline V gives CDR1 SNHLY, CDR2 FYNNEI. A word on this clone: Its antigen is not identified. Germline and junction disagree at one end, which may indicate a read error.

The PCR had 60 Vbeta and 13 Jbeta primers. Produced via immunoSEQ multiplex PCR; TCRdb's table is partial and in-frame only. In the table there are 150,000 to 200,000 clones, 68% of which are singletons. The chain combines TRBV2 with TRBJ1-5, with 7 bases that match TRBD1. This clonotype was sampled from a woman aged 40-49 years in good health and CMV-seropositive. What was sequenced was PBMCs. The CDR3 nucleotides are TGTGCCAGCAGCCGGGACAGCAATCAGCCCCAGAATTTT. Protein sequence: CASSRDSNQPQNF. The full variable domain, completed using reference TRBV2 and TRBJ1-5, is EPEVTQTPSHQVTQMGQEVILRCVPISNHLYFYWYRQILGQKVEFLVSFYNNEISEKSEIFDDQFSVERPDGSNFTLKIRSTKLEDSAMYFCASSRDSNQPQNFGDGTRLSIL.